A single sample gave rise to the 10 T cell receptor beta chains below, sequenced in a study of shared clonotypes between healthy human individuals. Clones were sequenced by immunoSEQ multiplex PCR, and TCRdb holds only the in-frame ones, with some missing. The table lists some 1.5 million clones, about 98% of them singletons. Sequenced material: naive CD4+ T cells sorted from blood. Subset of the sample: CD45RA+ positively selected. The receptor source for this set is a man aged 25 to 45 in good health.

The chain recombines TRBV7-2 with TRBJ2-1; no clear D. V lost 1 base to trimming and J lost 5 bases, with 15 bases between them. The CDR3 runs 16 residues. The germline CDR1 and CDR2 sequences are SGHTA and FQGNSA. In DNA, the CDR3 is TGTGCCAGCAGCTTAGGCAGGAGAGAGTTTAACAATGAGCAGTTCTTC. Its protein product is CASSLGRREFNNEQFF.

This sequence joins TRBV5-1 and TRBJ2-1; 8 bases line up with TRBD1. The V segment lost 5 bases and the J segment 4 bases; nucleotides outside the gene matches: 8. Germline V gene sequence: CDR1 SGHRS, CDR2 YFSETQ. The CDR3 runs 15 residues. CDR3 nucleotide sequence: TGCGCCAGCAGTTGGGACAGGCAGAGTTACAATGAGCAGTTCTTC. It encodes CASSWDRQSYNEQFF.

The chain couples TRBV9 to TRBJ1-1, with D perhaps TRBD1 (5 bases). The germline V gene has CDR1 SGDLS and CDR2 YYNGEE. The CDR3 is 13 amino acids. V lost 3 bases and J lost 4, with 10 bases in between. The CDR3 DNA reads TGTGCCAGCAGCGAAGGGGACGGCACTGAAGCTTTCTTT. Amino acid sequence: CASSEGDGTEAFF.

This chain links TRBV7-3 with TRBJ2-7, with 9 nucleotides matching TRBD1. This CDR3 region has 13 residues. Germline CDR1 is SGHTA and CDR2 is FQGTGA. V trimming: 5 bases; J trimming: 6 bases; junction bases outside the gene matches: 5. CDR3 nucleotide sequence: TGTGCCAGCAGCCCGGGACAGGGAGGCGAGCAGTACTTC. This codes for CASSPGQGGEQYF.

The rearrangement links TRBV5-1 to TRBJ2-5; 8 positions match TRBD1. CDR3 length equals 14 residues. CDR1 and CDR2 from the germline V gene are SGHRS and YFSETQ. V was pared by 9 bases and J by 7 bases, with 14 bases of the junction left unmatched. The CDR3 is CATGQGTPGGTQYF. The CDR3 DNA reads as TGCGCCACCGGACAGGGCACGCCCGGTGGGACCCAGTACTTC.

The chain recombines TRBV7-8 with TRBJ1-4; 8 bases line up with TRBD1. Germline loops: CDR1 SGHVS, CDR2 FQNEAQ. The CDR3 has 17 residues. V was pared by 7 bases and J by 4 bases, with 14 bases of the junction left unmatched. The CDR3 sequence: CASKLSSGGRSNEKLFF. The DNA of the CDR3 is TGTGCCAGCAAGCTTAGTTCAGGGGGCCGTAGTAATGAAAAACTGTTTTTT.

DNA of the CDR3: TGCAGCGTTGTGCCGGGACTTTCACGCGGCGAGCAGTACTTC. Protein product: CSVVPGLSRGEQYF. V usage is TRBV29-1 and J usage is TRBJ2-7; TRBD2 is a possible D gene (6 bases). V lost 4 bases and J 6 bases, leaving 19 bases between the germline ends. This CDR3 contains 14 residues. Per the germline V gene, CDR1 is SQVTM and CDR2 is ANQGSEA.

The gene calls are TRBV28 and TRBJ2-2; D remains unclear. The CDR3 is 17 amino acids. The V gene lost 6 bases and the J gene lost 0 bases, with 17 bases spanning the gap. Germline-derived CDR1 and CDR2 are MDHEN and SYDVKM. The CDR3 nucleotides read TGTGCCAGCAGCCAAATAGGGCTAAGCGCGAACACCGGGGAGCTGTTTTTT. Residues: CASSQIGLSANTGELFF.

The chain uses TRBV14 and TRBJ2-1, with 7 nucleotides matching TRBD1. The CDR3 is 14 residues long. CDR1 SGHDN and CDR2 FVKESK come from the germline V gene. Trimming cost V 4 bases and J 7 bases; bases outside gene matches: 7. The CDR3 sequence: CASSPYRGRNEQFF. The CDR3 DNA sequence: TGTGCCAGCAGCCCATACAGGGGCAGGAATGAGCAGTTCTTC.

The gene calls are TRBV5-5 and TRBJ1-5; 7 positions match TRBD1. Per germline, CDR1 SGHKS and CDR2 YYEKEE (reference sequence). The CDR3 has 14 residues. V shed 5 bases, J shed 2 bases, and the junction held 4 bases outside the gene matches. The CDR3 DNA sequence: TGTGCCAGCAGGGCCGACAGGGGCAATCAGCCCCAGCATTTT. Residues: CASRADRGNQPQHF.